Shown below are 9 T cell receptor beta chains from a single sample sequenced in a study of T cell repertoires in cytomegalovirus infection (dated by TCRdb to between 2018 and 2021). The sequencing machine was an Illumina HiSeq 1500. Using fastp at Q25 and MiXCR, TCRdb reprocessed the public reads and kept productive beta chains. For every CDR3 protein sequence, its rows merge into one entry that carries the most common genes and DNA. The sample table records about 260,000 distinct CDR3 sequences; approximately 10% of these occur just once. The ten largest make up about 15% of the sample. Sequencing used PBMCs. The source of these receptors is a human donor in good health (CMV status not recorded). Some clones in this sample may be carry-over from other donors' samples.

Many counts were recorded for this clonotype. V and J are TRBV7-2 and TRBJ1-4; no firm D call. Germline V gene sequence: CDR1 SGHTA, CDR2 FQGNSA. The CDR3 consists of 15 residues. Trimming pared 6 bases from V and 7 bases from J, leaving 18 bases between. The CDR3: CASRSDGRAGEKLFF. The CDR3 coding sequence is TGTGCCAGCAGATCGGATGGGAGAGCGGGTGAAAAACTGTTTTTT.

In its sample, this clonotype was seen many times. The chain joins TRBV12-3 or TRBV12-4 to TRBJ1-1; possible D gene TRBD1, 5 bases. The CDR3 totals 13 residues. Trimming removed 2 bases at V and 7 bases at J, with 11 bases between. CDR3 in DNA: TGTGCCAGCAGTTTACTCGGGGCCGGTGAAGCTTTCTTT. Amino acids: CASSLLGAGEAFF.

This clonotype was detected ten times or more. The genes are TRBV7-3 and TRBJ1-1, with TRBD1 matching over 8 bases. CDR1 SGHTA and CDR2 FQGTGA come from the germline V gene. The CDR3 spans 14 residues. Losses at the gene ends were 4 bases for V and 0 bases for J; bases not matched to a gene: 1. The CDR3 coding sequence is TGTGCCAGCAGCTCGGGACAGGTGAACACTGAAGCTTTCTTT. Amino acid sequence: CASSSGQVNTEAFF.

V and J are TRBV25-1 and TRBJ2-2; D remains ambiguous. Germline values: CDR1 MGHDK, CDR2 SYGVNS. V gave up 5 bases and J gave up 0 bases, with 19 bases separating them. This CDR3 comprises 18 residues. CDR3 loop: CASSSLFGVGSNTGELFF. The CDR3 nucleotides are TGTGCCAGCAGTTCCCTTTTTGGTGTGGGGTCGAACACCGGGGAGCTGTTTTTT.

Many counts were recorded for this clonotype. Here the CDR3 reads CASSSAWNTEAFF. CDR3 DNA sequence: TGTGCCAGCAGCTCCGCCTGGAACACTGAAGCTTTCTTT. The chain carries TRBV7-2 and TRBJ1-1; D is ambiguous. The germline CDR1 and CDR2 sequences are SGHTA and FQGNSA. Trimming took off 4 bases at V and 1 base at J, with 7 bases between the two ends. The CDR3 covers 13 residues.

This clonotype has ten or more counts. In DNA, the CDR3 is TGTGCCAGCAGCCACGGGACTGGCCCTTCGCAAAACATTCAGTACTTC. Its translation: CASSHGTGPSQNIQYF. V is TRBV7-8 and J is TRBJ2-4, with D perhaps TRBD2 (6 bases). The ends were cut back, 5 bases at V and 5 bases at J, with 19 bases in the middle. This CDR3 has 16 amino acids. Germline values: CDR1 SGHVS, CDR2 FQNEAQ.

This clonotype was detected ten times or more. The chain recombines TRBV7-9 with TRBJ2-7; a possible D gene is TRBD2 (6 bases). The CDR3 consists of 16 residues. From germline, CDR1 is SEHNR and CDR2 FQNEAQ (reference sequence). Trimming took off 5 bases at V and 3 bases at J, with 20 bases between the two ends. The CDR3 is CASSHPAGGGFYEQYF. The CDR3 DNA reads TGTGCCAGCAGCCATCCCGCGGGCGGAGGGTTCTACGAGCAGTACTTC.

The rearrangement uses TRBV24-1 and TRBJ2-2, with 15 bases identical to TRBD2. CDR3 length equals 19 residues. Germline CDR1 reads KGHDR; CDR2 reads SFDVKD. V was pared by 5 bases and J by 5 bases, with 11 bases of the junction left unmatched. The CDR3 DNA reads TGTGCCACCAGTGGTCTCGGGACTAGCGGGGGGCTGTCAACCGGGGAGCTGTTTTTT. Its translation: CATSGLGTSGGLSTGELFF.

Details on this clonotype: This sequence may be a read error, since a much larger clone differs from it by one base. The chain is built from TRBV7-2 and TRBJ1-4, with 8 positions matching TRBD1. V shed 4 bases and J 3 bases; nucleotides not matched to a gene: 10. The CDR3 loop spans 17 amino acids. The germline gives CDR1 SGHTA, CDR2 FQGNSA. The CDR3 reads CASSSGNRGRANEKLFF. CDR3 DNA: TGTGCCAGCAGCTCCGGAAACAGGGGGAGGGCTAATGAAAAACTGTTTTTT.